This T cell receptor (beta chain) was observed in a study of shared clonotypes between healthy human individuals. Study at large: The study drew on two women and three men aged 18 to 49 as donors. Used for every donor were three CD4 naive, three CD4 memory, two CD8 naive and one CD8 memory plate.

Profiled with immunoSEQ multiplex PCR; TCRdb holds only in-frame clones, not every one. The sample includes about 1 million clones, 75% seen only once; the top ten take about 1.5%. There are 13 residues in the CDR3. Germline-derived CDR1 and CDR2 are SGHRS and YFSETQ. Trimming took 3 bases from V and 6 from J, leaving 10 bases between them. This chain connects TRBV5-1 to TRBJ2-1; possibly TRBD1 for D (5 bases). The specimen sequenced was memory CD4+ T cells sorted from blood. Noted subset: CD45RA-negative fraction. This sequence originates from a man younger than 30 in good health. The CDR3 loop reads CASSSQGGNEQFF. The CDR3 DNA reads as TGCGCCAGCAGCTCTCAGGGTGGCAATGAGCAGTTCTTC.